This T cell receptor beta chain is from a study of blood T cell repertoires in COVID-19. Across the study: COVID-19 samples, acute and convalescent, were from the United States, Italy and Spain. Sources were T cells, B-cell-depleted T cells, or PBMCs; the material itself was cDNA or gDNA.

Original processing methods: Amplification of reference gene primers provided the estimated nucleated cell counts. Produced via immunoSEQ multiplex PCR; TCRdb's table is partial and in-frame only. V and J calls and clone size come straight from that table; D and trimming were deduced from the DNA. Altogether fewer than 35,000 clones are present, 85% being singletons, with the ten largest covering 6.6%. CDR3 length: 13 amino acids. Trimming took off 0 bases at V and 8 bases at J, with 9 bases between the two ends. Germline V gene sequence: CDR1 LGHDT, CDR2 YNNKEL (reference sequence). The chain links TRBV3-1 (or the pseudogene TRBV3-2) to TRBJ2-3; D is possibly TRBD1 (5 bases). Source material: peripheral blood. The clonotype comes from a man in his 60s with active COVID-19. The CDR3 DNA is TGTGCCAGCAGCCAAGATCGAAGGGGTACGCAGTATTTT. The encoded protein is CASSQDRRGTQYF.